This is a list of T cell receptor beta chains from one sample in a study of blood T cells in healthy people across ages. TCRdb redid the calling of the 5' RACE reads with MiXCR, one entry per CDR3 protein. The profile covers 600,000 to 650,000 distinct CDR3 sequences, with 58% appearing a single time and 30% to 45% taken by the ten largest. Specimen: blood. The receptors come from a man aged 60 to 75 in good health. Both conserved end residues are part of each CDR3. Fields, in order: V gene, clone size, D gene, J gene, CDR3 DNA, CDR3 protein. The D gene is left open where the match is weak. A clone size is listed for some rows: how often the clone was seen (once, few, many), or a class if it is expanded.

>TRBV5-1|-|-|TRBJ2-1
TGCGCCAGCAGCTTGCAGGCAGGGGCGTATGAGCAGTTCTTC
CASSLQAGAYEQFF
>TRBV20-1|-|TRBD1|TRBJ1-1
TGCAGTGCCCACGACAGGGCCACTGAAGCTTTCTTT
CSAHDRATEAFF
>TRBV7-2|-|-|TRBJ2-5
TGTGCCAGCAGCTTAAATGTGGGGGGACAAGAGACCCAGTACTTC
CASSLNVGGQETQYF
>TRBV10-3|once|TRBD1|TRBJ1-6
TGTGCCATCAGGTCCGGGACAGAGAATTCACCCCTCCACTTT
CAIRSGTENSPLHF
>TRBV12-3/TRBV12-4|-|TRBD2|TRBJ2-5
TGTGCCAGCAGCGGGGGGAGGAAAGAGACCCAGTACTTC
CASSGGRKETQYF
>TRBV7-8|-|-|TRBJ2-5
TGTGCCAGCAGCTTGGGGTATGAGACCCAGTACTTC
CASSLGYETQYF
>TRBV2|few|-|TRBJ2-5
TGTGCCAGCACGGACTCGTTCCGGGGCGAGACCCAGTACTTC
CASTDSFRGETQYF
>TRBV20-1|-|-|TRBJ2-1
TGCAGTGCTAGAGGTGGTGCGGGGAATGAGCAGTTCTTC
CSARGGAGNEQFF
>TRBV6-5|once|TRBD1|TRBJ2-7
TGTGCCAGCAGTCCCGGGACAGGGTCAGACGAGCAGTACTTC
CASSPGTGSDEQYF
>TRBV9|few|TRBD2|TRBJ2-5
TGTGCCAGCAGCGTATCCGGGGGGAGCGGCCAAGAGACCCAGTACTTC
CASSVSGGSGQETQYF
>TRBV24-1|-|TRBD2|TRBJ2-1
TGTGCCACCAGTGGAGAGACTAGCGGGGGGGCCTCATTCCATGAGCAGTTCTTC
CATSGETSGGASFHEQFF
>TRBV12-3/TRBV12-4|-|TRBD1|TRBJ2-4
TGTGCCAGCAGTCCGCAACTTGACAGGGGGGCCAAAAACATTCAGTACTTC
CASSPQLDRGAKNIQYF
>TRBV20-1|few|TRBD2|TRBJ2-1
TGCAGTGCTAACCCCCCGGGAGGGCAGTTCTTC
CSANPPGGQFF
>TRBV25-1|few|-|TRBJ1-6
TGTGCCAGCAGTGCAATAGGGGGGATCAATAATTCACCCCTCCACTTT
CASSAIGGINNSPLHF
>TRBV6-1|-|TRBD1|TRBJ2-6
TGTGCCAGCAGGAGAAGGGACAGGGGGTTCTCTGGGGCCAACGTCCTGACTTTC
CASRRRDRGFSGANVLTF
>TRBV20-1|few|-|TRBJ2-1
TGCAGTGCGAGAAGACAACAAGGGTACAATGAGCAGTTCTTC
CSARRQQGYNEQFF
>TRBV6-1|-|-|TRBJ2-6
TGTGCCAGCAAGGGCGGCGGAAACTCTGGGGCCAACGTCCTGACTTTC
CASKGGGNSGANVLTF
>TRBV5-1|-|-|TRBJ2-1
TGCGCCAGCAGCTTGGGCCTTGGGACAACCCTTGACAATGAGCAGTTCTTC
CASSLGLGTTLDNEQFF
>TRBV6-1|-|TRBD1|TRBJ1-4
TGTGCCAGCAGACCGGGACAGGGGATTGAAAAACTGTTTTTT
CASRPGQGIEKLFF
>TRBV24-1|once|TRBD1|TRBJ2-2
TGTGCCACCCCTACAGGGGTGGTACCTACCGGGGAGCTGTTTTTT
CATPTGVVPTGELFF
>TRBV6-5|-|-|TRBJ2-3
TGTGCCAGCAGTTTTCAGGGAGGAGGGACAGATACGCAGTATTTT
CASSFQGGGTDTQYF
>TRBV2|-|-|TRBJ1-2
TGTGCCAGCAGTGTGGGCGGATCCTATGGCTACACCTTC
CASSVGGSYGYTF
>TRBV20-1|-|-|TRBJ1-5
TGCAGTGCTAGAGTTTCGGGGAGCAATCAGCCCCAGCATTTT
CSARVSGSNQPQHF
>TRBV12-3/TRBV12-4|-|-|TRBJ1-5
TGTGCCAGCAGTTTAAATCGGGGGGATCAGCCCCAGCATTTT
CASSLNRGDQPQHF
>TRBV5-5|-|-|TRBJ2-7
TGTGCCAGCAGCCTACTGGGGGACTACGAGCAGTACTTC
CASSLLGDYEQYF
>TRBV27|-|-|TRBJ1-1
TGTGCCAGCAGTCCAACATACAGGGTCGGATATTCTGAAGCTTTCTTT
CASSPTYRVGYSEAFF
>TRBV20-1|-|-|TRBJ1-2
TGCAGTGCTAGAGATGCAGGGTGGGTCGACTATGGCTACATCTTC
CSARDAGWVDYGYIF
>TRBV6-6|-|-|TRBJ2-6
TGTGCCAGCCATGGGACATCTGGGGCCAACGTCCTGACTTTC
CASHGTSGANVLTF
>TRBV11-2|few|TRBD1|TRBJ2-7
TGTGCCAGCAGGAGTACAGGGGGCCGGTCCGACGAGCAGTACTTC
CASRSTGGRSDEQYF
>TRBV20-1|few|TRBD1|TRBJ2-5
TGCAGTGCTAGGGACCCGGGACAGGGGATGGAGACCCAGTACTTC
CSARDPGQGMETQYF
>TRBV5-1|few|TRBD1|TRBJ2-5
TGTGCCAGCAGCTTAGGGACAGGGGGGTACCAAGAGACCCAGTACTTC
CASSLGTGGYQETQYF
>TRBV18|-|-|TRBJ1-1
TGTGCCAGCTCACCAGGGGACACTGAAGCTTTCTTT
CASSPGDTEAFF
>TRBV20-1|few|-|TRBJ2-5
TGCAGTGCTAGAGTGGCGTTGGGGGAGGAGACCCAGTACTTC
CSARVALGEETQYF
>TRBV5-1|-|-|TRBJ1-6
TGCGCCAGCACGCGGGACTATAATTCACCCCTCCACTTT
CASTRDYNSPLHF
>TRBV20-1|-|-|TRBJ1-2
TGCAGTGCTAGCCCTGGGGCGGGAGATTATGGCTACACCTTC
CSASPGAGDYGYTF
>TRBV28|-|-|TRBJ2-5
TGTGCCAGCAGTCCCGAACCGCCGACGGACTTTCAAGAGACCCAGTACTTC
CASSPEPPTDFQETQYF
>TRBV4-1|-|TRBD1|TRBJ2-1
TGCGCCAGCAGCAGATCCGGGACAGGGGTAATTGACAATGAGCAGTTCTTC
CASSRSGTGVIDNEQFF
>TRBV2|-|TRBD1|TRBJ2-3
TGTGCCAGCAGTGAAGAGGGGGCGCGGGGCACAGATACGCAGTATTTT
CASSEEGARGTDTQYF
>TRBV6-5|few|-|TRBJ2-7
TGTGCCAGCAGTTACTCCTTTACCTCCTACGAGCAGTACTTC
CASSYSFTSYEQYF
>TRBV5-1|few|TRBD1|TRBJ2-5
TGCGCCAGCAGCTCCAGCCTCGGGACAGGGGGGGAGACCCAGTACTTC
CASSSSLGTGGETQYF
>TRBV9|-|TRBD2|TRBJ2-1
TGTGCCAGCAGCCCCGCTGGTAGCGGGGGGAATGAGCAGTTCTTC
CASSPAGSGGNEQFF
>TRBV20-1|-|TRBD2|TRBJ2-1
TGCAGTGCACACCCGGGACTAGCGGACAATGAGCAGTTCTTC
CSAHPGLADNEQFF
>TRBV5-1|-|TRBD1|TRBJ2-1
TGCGCCAGCAGCGGGGACAGGATCTACAATGAGCAGTTCTTC
CASSGDRIYNEQFF
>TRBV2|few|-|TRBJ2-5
TGTGCCACAATCGGAGAGGAGACCCAGTACTTC
CATIGEETQYF
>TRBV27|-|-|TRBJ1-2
TGTGCCAGCAGTGCTGGACAGCAACTATATGGCTACACCTTC
CASSAGQQLYGYTF
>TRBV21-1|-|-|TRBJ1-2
TGTGCCAGCAGCAAAGAAACCCGGCGGTGGGGCTACACCTTC
CASSKETRRWGYTF
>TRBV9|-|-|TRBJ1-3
TGTGCCAGCAGCCCGACGATGGACTGGACCCACTCTGGAAACACCATATATTTT
CASSPTMDWTHSGNTIYF
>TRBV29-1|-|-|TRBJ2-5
TGCAGCGTTTTACTCGGGGGAAGAGAGACCCAGTACTTC
CSVLLGGRETQYF
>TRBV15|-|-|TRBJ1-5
TGTGCCACCAGCAGAGATCCCGGCCTGGTGGGGCCCCAGCATTTT
CATSRDPGLVGPQHF
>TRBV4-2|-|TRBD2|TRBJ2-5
TGTGCCAGCAGCGCGAGCGGGGCCAACCAAGAGACCCAGTACTTC
CASSASGANQETQYF
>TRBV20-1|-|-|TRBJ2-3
TGCAGTGCTAGAAGCTACAGGGTAGGAAGCACAGATACGCAGTATTTT
CSARSYRVGSTDTQYF